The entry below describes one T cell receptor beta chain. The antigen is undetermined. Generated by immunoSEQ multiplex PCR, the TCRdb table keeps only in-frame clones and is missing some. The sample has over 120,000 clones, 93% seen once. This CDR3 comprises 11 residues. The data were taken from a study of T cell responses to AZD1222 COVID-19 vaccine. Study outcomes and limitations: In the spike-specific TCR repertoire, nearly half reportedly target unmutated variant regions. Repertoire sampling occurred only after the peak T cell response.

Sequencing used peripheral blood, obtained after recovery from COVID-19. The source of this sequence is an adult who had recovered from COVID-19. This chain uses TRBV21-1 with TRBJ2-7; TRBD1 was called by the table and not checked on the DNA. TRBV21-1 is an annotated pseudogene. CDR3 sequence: CASSNSYEQYF. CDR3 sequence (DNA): TGTGCCAGCAGCAACAGCTACGAGCAGTACTTC.